The 25 T cell receptor beta chains reported below all come from one sample, sequenced in a study of T cells after yellow fever vaccination. MiXCR, run by TCRdb on the 5' RACE reads, gives a single entry per CDR3 protein. This table has some 160,000 distinct CDR3 sequences, approximately 9.7% appearing once. The sample consisted of CD8+ T cells sorted from PBMCs, taken 45 days after the yellow fever booster vaccination. Receptors originate from a man younger than 35 who received the YFV17D yellow fever vaccine.

This clonotype has more than one count but fewer than ten. The chain is built from TRBV15 and TRBJ1-5; 7 bases are shared with TRBD1. Germline CDR1 is LNHNV and CDR2 is YYDKDF (reference sequence). The V and J ends lost 5 bases and 4 bases, in that order; junction bases with no gene match: 5. The CDR3 totals 14 residues. CDR3: CATSARQGNQPQHF. CDR3 bases: TGTGCCACCAGCGCTCGACAGGGAAATCAGCCCCAGCATTTT.

This clonotype has only a few counts. The chain employs TRBV4-1 and TRBJ2-3; D is perhaps TRBD1 (5 bases). The CDR3 is 14 residues long. V was clipped by 3 bases and J by 2 bases, with 9 bases between them. Germline lookup yields CDR1 MGHRA and CDR2 YSYEKL. The CDR3 DNA sequence: TGCGCCAGCAGCCAGAGACAGCTCACAGATACGCAGTATTTT. It specifies CASSQRQLTDTQYF.

The chain carries TRBV7-2 and TRBJ2-7; TRBD2 agrees at 9 bases. CDR1 and CDR2 from the germline V gene are SGHTA and FQGNSA. With V trimmed by 1 base and J by 4 bases, 11 bases remained unmatched. The CDR3 has 17 residues. The chain's CDR3 is CASSLGSAGGPEYEQYF. The CDR3, as DNA: TGTGCCAGCAGCTTAGGTTCCGCGGGGGGGCCGGAATACGAGCAGTACTTC.

The count of this clonotype is one. J is TRBJ1-2 and V is TRBV5-1; weak D call: TRBD1 (5 bases). This CDR3 spans 14 amino acids. V lost 2 bases and J lost 5, with 13 bases in between. Germline CDR1 SGHRS, CDR2 YFSETQ. CDR3 protein: CASSFRTGTYGYTF. The CDR3 nucleotides are TGCGCCAGCAGCTTTCGGACGGGGACGTATGGCTACACCTTC.

This clonotype appeared a few times. The chain is built from TRBV7-9 and TRBJ2-1; 13 bases align to TRBD2. Trimming removed 8 bases from V and 7 bases from J; junction bases left unmatched: 5. The CDR3 loop spans 14 amino acids. CDR1 is SEHNR and CDR2 is FQNEAQ in the germline V gene (reference sequence). The chain's CDR3 is CASAGTSGANEQFF. CDR3 DNA: TGTGCCAGCGCCGGGACTAGCGGGGCAAATGAGCAGTTCTTC.

The chain has TRBV2 and TRBJ2-3; D ambiguous. The CDR3 is 15 residues long. V was cut by 8 bases and J by 0 bases, with 15 bases left in between. Germline V lookup: CDR1 SNHLY, CDR2 FYNNEI. CDR3 in amino acids: CASVLFLTSTDTQYF. The CDR3 DNA sequence: TGTGCCAGCGTTTTGTTTCTGACAAGCACAGATACGCAGTATTTT.

This clonotype was counted a few times. J is TRBJ2-7 and V is TRBV11-1, with 9 bases lining up with TRBD2. The germline V gene has CDR1 SGHAT and CDR2 FQDESV (reference sequence). This CDR3 has 15 residues. V lost 4 bases, J lost 0 bases, and 4 bases stayed unmatched. The CDR3 loop is CASSSFSGSSYEQYF. CDR3 DNA: TGTGCCAGCAGCTCGTTTAGCGGGAGCTCCTACGAGCAGTACTTC.

In this sample, this clonotype turned up a few times. The chain joins TRBV4-1 to TRBJ1-2, with TRBD1 as a possible D gene (5 bases). This CDR3 is 15 amino acids long. Germline CDR1 reads MGHRA; CDR2 reads YSYEKL. The V gene lost 1 base and the J gene lost 1 base, with 10 bases spanning the gap. The CDR3 coding sequence is TGCGCCAGCAGCCAAGTGGTTAGGGGTAACTATGGCTACACCTTC. As protein: CASSQVVRGNYGYTF.

This clonotype was seen many times. The rearrangement joins TRBV7-6 to TRBJ1-2; D not certain. The CDR3 has 14 residues. Deletions cut 5 bases from V and 4 bases from J, with 14 bases between. Germline CDR1 and CDR2: SGHVS and FNYEAQ. The DNA for the CDR3 is TGTGCCAGCAGCGTGGACGGGAGCCTCTATGGCTACACCTTC. It encodes CASSVDGSLYGYTF.

This clonotype was recorded at least ten times. The rearrangement uses TRBV12-3 or TRBV12-4 and TRBJ2-5; a weak D match, TRBD1 (5 bases). The V end was cut by 5 bases, the J end by 2 bases, with 9 bases between. This CDR3 comprises 13 residues. Here the CDR3 reads CASSQDNQETQYF. Here the CDR3 DNA reads TGTGCCAGCAGTCAGGACAATCAAGAGACCCAGTACTTC.

This clonotype was observed at least ten times. V is TRBV12-3 or TRBV12-4 and J is TRBJ2-2, with unresolved D. The CDR3 covers 13 residues. Trimming took off 2 bases at V and 0 bases at J, with 1 base between the two ends. CDR3 coding DNA: TGTGCCAGCAGTTTACCGAACACCGGGGAGCTGTTTTTT. Translated, it gives CASSLPNTGELFF.

This clonotype was detected a few times. The V call is TRBV15, the J call TRBJ1-2; D perhaps matches TRBD1 (5 bases). The germline V gene has CDR1 LNHNV and CDR2 YYDKDF (reference sequence). This CDR3 is 14 amino acids long. Trimming removed 0 bases at V and 2 bases at J, with 7 bases between. The CDR3: CATSRDDRNYGYTF. Here the CDR3 DNA reads TGTGCCACCAGCAGAGATGACAGAAACTATGGCTACACCTTC.

V usage is TRBV6-2 or TRBV6-3 and J usage is TRBJ1-5; 7 bases agree with TRBD1. This CDR3 is built from 14 residues. Germline lookup yields CDR1 MNHEY and CDR2 SVGEGT. V gave up 6 bases and J gave up 5 bases; unmatched junction bases: 7. For the CDR3, the DNA is TGTGCCAGCAGAGACCGGGACAGTCATCAGCCCCAGCATTTT. It translates to CASRDRDSHQPQHF.

This clonotype turned up a few times. The chain links TRBV4-1 to TRBJ2-1, with TRBD2 matching 9 bases. The CDR3 covers 19 residues. V shed 3 bases and J 0 bases; nucleotides not matched to a gene: 12. Germline loops: CDR1 MGHRA, CDR2 YSYEKL. The DNA of the CDR3 is TGCGCCAGCAGCCAGCGACAGGGCGGGGGGGCGAGCTCCTACAATGAGCAGTTCTTC. It codes for CASSQRQGGGASSYNEQFF.

This chain links TRBV12-3 or TRBV12-4 with TRBJ2-3, with TRBD2 as a possible D gene (6 bases). The V end lost 8 bases, the J end lost 5 bases, and 17 bases lay between the germline ends. The CDR3 has 14 residues. The CDR3 here is CASSRGTPIDTQYF. CDR3 nucleotide sequence: TGTGCCAGCTCCCGAGGGACTCCGATAGATACGCAGTATTTT.

The chain carries TRBV5-1 and TRBJ2-7; D may be TRBD2 (6 bases). The germline V gene encodes CDR1 SGHRS and CDR2 YFSETQ. The CDR3 spans 15 residues. Trimming removed 5 bases at V and 2 bases at J, with 17 bases between. This CDR3 reads CASRDAGGNPYEQYF. The CDR3 DNA is TGCGCCAGCAGAGACGCGGGCGGGAATCCCTACGAGCAGTACTTC.

Many counts were recorded for this clonotype. The chain couples TRBV6-1 to TRBJ2-1, with a possible D match to TRBD1 (6 bases). V gave up 6 bases and J gave up 12 bases, with 18 bases separating them. The CDR3 extends over 13 amino acids. From germline, CDR1 is MNHNS and CDR2 SASEGT. CDR3 amino acids: CASRGSDSPRQFF. In DNA form, the CDR3 reads TGTGCCAGCAGGGGATCGGACAGCCCGCGGCAGTTCTTC.

The gene calls are TRBV7-9 and TRBJ2-7; D unresolved. CDR3 size: 11 residues. Germline CDR1 reads SEHNR; CDR2 reads FQNEAQ (reference sequence). V dropped 3 bases and J dropped 6 bases, with 6 bases sitting between them. The CDR3 protein is CASSFSLEQYF. CDR3 DNA: TGTGCCAGCAGCTTTAGTCTCGAGCAGTACTTC.

This clonotype showed up just a few times. The chain couples TRBV7-9 to TRBJ2-1; the match to TRBD2 covers 9 bases. Germline V CDR1 and CDR2: SEHNR, FQNEAQ (reference sequence). The CDR3 length is 16 residues. The V segment lost 0 bases and the J segment 3 bases; nucleotides outside the gene matches: 3. CDR3 sequence (DNA): TGTGCCAGCAGCTTAGCTAGCGGGGGCCGCTACAATGAGCAGTTCTTC. It is translated as CASSLASGGRYNEQFF.

The rearrangement uses TRBV9 and TRBJ2-3, with 13 bases aligning to TRBD2. The CDR3 is 18 residues long. Germline-derived CDR1 and CDR2 are SGDLS and YYNGEE. V was clipped by 3 bases and J by 5 bases; unmatched bases: 12. The CDR3 is CASSATGTSGERLDTQYF. The CDR3 DNA reads as TGTGCCAGCAGCGCGACTGGGACTAGCGGGGAACGATTAGATACGCAGTATTTT.

This clonotype was found a few times. The V and J genes are TRBV9 and TRBJ1-1, with D possibly being TRBD1 (6 bases). The CDR3 runs to 11 residues. V lost 3 bases, J lost 8 bases, and 8 bases lay in between. Germline assignment: CDR1 SGDLS and CDR2 YYNGEE. CDR3 in DNA: TGTGCCAGCAGCGCCGGGACAGAAGCTTTCTTT. Protein product: CASSAGTEAFF.

By share, this clonotype counts as medium-sized. The CDR3 nucleotides are TGTGCCAGCTCACCGAAGGCCTACGTGGTAGCGGGGAAAGAGACCCAGTACTTC. The encoded protein is CASSPKAYVVAGKETQYF. The chain uses TRBV18 and TRBJ2-5; 8 bases are a match to TRBD2. V trimming: 3 bases; J trimming: 3 bases; junction bases outside the gene matches: 15. This CDR3 has 18 amino acids. The V gene's germline CDR1 is KGHSH and CDR2 LQKENI.

This clonotype was counted only a few times. This chain's CDR3 is CASSAFSEQYF. The CDR3 coding sequence is TGTGCCAGCAGCGCATTTTCCGAGCAGTACTTC. The chain recombines TRBV12-3 or TRBV12-4 with TRBJ2-7; no firm D call. The CDR3 totals 11 residues. V was pared by 6 bases and J by 6 bases, with 9 bases between.

This clonotype has just a few counts. The chain links TRBV7-6 to TRBJ2-2; no firm D call. The V end lost 1 base, the J end lost 6 bases, and 12 bases lay between the germline ends. The CDR3 runs to 15 residues. From germline, CDR1 is SGHVS and CDR2 FNYEAQ. CDR3 sequence (DNA): TGTGCCAGCAGCTTAGGGGGTTCCCTGGCCGGGGAGCTGTTTTTT. This sequence encodes CASSLGGSLAGELFF.

This clonotype has ten or more counts. The rearrangement links TRBV27 to TRBJ2-1, with TRBD1 identical over 12 bases. There are 17 residues in the CDR3. V gave up 2 bases and J gave up 3 bases; unmatched junction bases: 5. Germline V CDR1 and CDR2: MNHEY, SMNVEV (reference sequence). The CDR3 coding sequence is TGTGCCAGCAGTTTAAGGGGACAGGGGGCCTACTACAATGAGCAGTTCTTC. Amino acid sequence: CASSLRGQGAYYNEQFF.